The rows below give T cell receptor beta chains drawn from one sample of a study of identical twins. TCRdb used MiXCR to reprocess the 5' RACE reads, holding one entry per CDR3 protein. The sample has about 150,000 distinct CDR3 sequences; roughly 3.5% are singletons. The specimen sequenced was memory T cells sorted from blood. The receptors derive from a man between 18 and 29 years old in good health. Both conserved end residues are part of each CDR3. Each record gives: J gene, clone size, V gene, D gene, CDR3 DNA, CDR3 protein. D genes are given only for firm matches. Where a row states a size, it is once, few, many or the class of an expanded clone; other rows omit it.

>TRBJ1-6|many|TRBV18|NA
TGTGCCAGCTCACCCAGGGGACAAATTAATTCACCCCTCCACTTT
CASSPRGQINSPLHF
>TRBJ2-1|many|TRBV29-1|NA
TGCAGCGTCTTCGACGGGAGCTATGAGCAGTTCTTC
CSVFDGSYEQFF
>TRBJ2-2|few|TRBV30|NA
TGTGCCTGGGGTCGGTCCGCCGGGGAGCTGTTTTTT
CAWGRSAGELFF
>TRBJ1-5|many|TRBV9|NA
TGTGCCAGCAGGCGAGTACAGATCGTGGGTAATCAGCCCCAGCATTTT
CASRRVQIVGNQPQHF
>TRBJ2-5|many|TRBV14|NA
TGTGCCAGCAGCCAACGCGCGTTCCCCTCAGAGACCCAGTACTTC
CASSQRAFPSETQYF
>TRBJ2-2|many|TRBV5-1|NA
TGCGCCAGCAGCGCCGGGACGGGGAACACCGGGGAGCTGTTTTTT
CASSAGTGNTGELFF
>TRBJ1-6|many|TRBV27|NA
TGTGCCAGCAGTCCCAAGGGGGTCCTTAATTCACCCCTCCACTTT
CASSPKGVLNSPLHF
>TRBJ1-2|many|TRBV5-1|NA
TGCGCCAGCAGCTTGGTGGCGGCGGTAGGCTACACCTTC
CASSLVAAVGYTF
>TRBJ1-6|many|TRBV27|TRBD1
TGTGCCAGCAGTTCCGGGACAGGGACTTCACCCCTCCACTTT
CASSSGTGTSPLHF
>TRBJ1-2|many|TRBV11-2|NA
TGTGCCAGCAGCTTCGGCTCAACCCCACCCTATGGCTACACCTTC
CASSFGSTPPYGYTF
>TRBJ2-1|many|TRBV7-2|NA
TGTGCCAGCAGGATGGGAGGGGGGGGGAATGAGCAGTTCTTC
CASRMGGGGNEQFF
>TRBJ2-1|many|TRBV5-1|TRBD2
TGCGCCAGCAGCTCGGGACTAGAGGTGGGTGAGCAGTTCTTC
CASSSGLEVGEQFF
>TRBJ2-1|few|TRBV28|NA
TGTGCCAGCAGTTTAGCGGGGTTTTACGATGGCAATGAGCAGTTCTTC
CASSLAGFYDGNEQFF
>TRBJ2-7|many|TRBV30|NA
TGTGCCTGGAGTGTTATGGCCTACGAGCAGTACTTC
CAWSVMAYEQYF
>TRBJ1-5|NA|TRBV11-2|NA
TGTGCCAGCAGCTTAATCGGGGGCTCGAATCAGCCCCAGCATTTT
CASSLIGGSNQPQHF
>TRBJ2-2|many|TRBV4-2|NA
TGTGCCAGCAGCCAAGAAGGAGACACCGGGGAGCTGTTTTTT
CASSQEGDTGELFF
>TRBJ2-1|many|TRBV20-1|TRBD2
TGCAGTGCTAGAGCTCTAGGGACTAGCGGGAGGGGTGAGCAGTTCTTC
CSARALGTSGRGEQFF
>TRBJ2-7|many|TRBV6-5|TRBD1
TGTGCCAGCAGTTACCCGGGACAGGGGAACAACGAGCAGTACTTC
CASSYPGQGNNEQYF
>TRBJ2-5|many|TRBV4-1|TRBD2
TGCGCCAGCAGCCAAGAGGGGGAGGGGGAGACCCAGTACTTC
CASSQEGEGETQYF
>TRBJ2-1|many|TRBV7-9|NA
TGTGCCAGCAGCTCCCCCACAGGGAAAGAGTGGGATGAGCAGTTCTTC
CASSSPTGKEWDEQFF
>TRBJ2-2|many|TRBV11-1|TRBD1
TGTGCCAGCAGCTTGACAGGGGGCACCGGGGAGCTGTTTTTT
CASSLTGGTGELFF
>TRBJ2-7|many|TRBV12-3/TRBV12-4|TRBD1
TGTGCCAGCCCCCCGCGTTCCCCACAGGGGACCTACGAGCAGTACTTC
CASPPRSPQGTYEQYF
>TRBJ2-6|few|TRBV27|TRBD1
TGTGCCAGCAGTTTATGGGGACAGACTGGGGCCAACGTCCTGACTTTC
CASSLWGQTGANVLTF
>TRBJ2-3|many|TRBV4-1|NA
TGCGCCAGCAGCCTCGAGACCTCTGGGGGACCTCGTACGCAGTATTTT
CASSLETSGGPRTQYF
>TRBJ2-3|many|TRBV7-2|TRBD2
TGTGCCAGCAGCTTGAGAGCCGCGGGAGGAGATACGCAGTATTTT
CASSLRAAGGDTQYF
>TRBJ1-2|many|TRBV20-1|NA
TGCAGCTTCTACGGTTCGGCGGAAGGTTATGGCTACACCTTC
CSFYGSAEGYGYTF
>TRBJ2-3|many|TRBV7-9|NA
TGTGCCAGCGCCCTAAGGAAGGGAGATACGCAGTATTTT
CASALRKGDTQYF
>TRBJ1-5|many|TRBV20-1|NA
TGCAGTGCTAGAGAGTGGGGGAGCCGAGGGGAGCCCCAGCATTTT
CSAREWGSRGEPQHF
>TRBJ2-1|many|TRBV10-3|NA
TGTGCCATCAGGGAAACTAGCAACGAGCAGTTCTTC
CAIRETSNEQFF
>TRBJ2-4|NA|TRBV28|NA
TGTGGTACTGAGGACCTAGCCAAAAACATTCAGTACTTC
CGTEDLAKNIQYF
>TRBJ2-7|many|TRBV6-2/TRBV6-3|TRBD2
TGTGCCACAAGACTAGCGGAGCCCCTTGCCTACGAGCAGTACTTC
CATRLAEPLAYEQYF
>TRBJ1-5|many|TRBV18|NA
TGTGCCAGCTCACCACAGGGGATCAATCAGCCCCAGCATTTT
CASSPQGINQPQHF
>TRBJ2-3|many|TRBV9|NA
TGTGCCAGCAGCGTAGATTTGGGCACAGATACGCAGTATTTT
CASSVDLGTDTQYF
>TRBJ2-5|many|TRBV7-9|TRBD2
TGTGCCAGCCGTACCAGCGGGGGGAGTGGGACCCAGTACTTC
CASRTSGGSGTQYF
>TRBJ2-3|few|TRBV19|NA
TGTGCCAGTAGTACCCCACGGACTAGCACAGATACGCAGTATTTT
CASSTPRTSTDTQYF
>TRBJ2-1|many|TRBV2|TRBD1
TGTGCCAGCAGTACAGGGGGCCAGGGATACAATGAGCAGTTCTTC
CASSTGGQGYNEQFF
>TRBJ1-5|many|TRBV5-1|TRBD1
TGCGCCAGCAGCTTGGAGGGACAGGGGAGCAATCAGCCCCAGCATTTT
CASSLEGQGSNQPQHF
>TRBJ1-1|many|TRBV5-1|NA
TGCGCCAGCAGCTTTACCCAGGGGATGGAAACTGAAGCTTTCTTT
CASSFTQGMETEAFF
>TRBJ2-7|many|TRBV7-2|NA
TGTGCCAGCAGCCAACAGGGTTACGAGCAGTACTTC
CASSQQGYEQYF
>TRBJ1-6|many|TRBV20-1|TRBD1
TGCAGTGCTTGGACAGGGGATTCTAATTCACCCCTCCACTTT
CSAWTGDSNSPLHF
>TRBJ2-1|many|TRBV5-4|NA
TGTGCCAGCAGCTTGGTGACTAGTCGGGGCAATGAGCAGTTCTTC
CASSLVTSRGNEQFF
>TRBJ1-2|many|TRBV20-1|NA
TGCAGTGCTAGAGCGTCAGGGCGCAACTATGGCTACACCTTC
CSARASGRNYGYTF
>TRBJ2-3|many|TRBV7-8|TRBD2
TGTGCCAGCAGCTTAGTAGTTTTAGCGGGTCCCACAGATACGCAGTATTTT
CASSLVVLAGPTDTQYF
>TRBJ1-5|many|TRBV25-1|NA
TGTGCCAGACTTAGCTCGACTAGCAATCAGCCCCAGCATTTT
CARLSSTSNQPQHF
>TRBJ1-1|many|TRBV5-1|TRBD1
TGCGCCAGCAGCTTGGAGGGACAGGGATCGGGCACTGAAGCTTTCTTT
CASSLEGQGSGTEAFF
>TRBJ2-7|many|TRBV28|NA
TGTGCCAGCAGGCTACAATACGAGCAGTACTTC
CASRLQYEQYF
>TRBJ1-3|many|TRBV20-1|NA
TGCAGTGCTAAACTCTCTGGAAACACCATATATTTT
CSAKLSGNTIYF
>TRBJ1-5|many|TRBV7-2|NA
TGTGCCAGCAGTCCAGGGGTGCGCCAGCCCCAGCATTTT
CASSPGVRQPQHF
>TRBJ2-6|many|TRBV6-2/TRBV6-3|NA
TGTGCCAGCAGTTACAGGGCAGGGTCCCCGAGAAGCTCCGGGGCCAACGTCCTGACTTTC
CASSYRAGSPRSSGANVLTF
>TRBJ2-1|many|TRBV20-1|TRBD2
TGCAGTGCTAGAGATCGGCGACTAGCGACGTACAATGAGCAGTTCTTC
CSARDRRLATYNEQFF
>TRBJ2-7|many|TRBV12-3/TRBV12-4|TRBD1
TGTGCCAGCAGCTGGGACAGGGGGCGAGGCTACGAGCAGTACTTC
CASSWDRGRGYEQYF
>TRBJ2-1|many|TRBV15|TRBD1
TGTGCCACCACCAAGATTAGGGGGCTAGGTGAGCAGTTCTTC
CATTKIRGLGEQFF
>TRBJ2-1|few|TRBV1|NA
TGCACCAGCAGCCAACTAGCGGGCTACAATGAGCAGTTCTTC
CTSSQLAGYNEQFF
>TRBJ2-7|many|TRBV3-1|NA
TGTGCCAGCAGCCTCCAATCAACTACAGGGTACGAGCAGTACTTC
CASSLQSTTGYEQYF
>TRBJ2-5|many|TRBV11-2|TRBD2
TGTGCCAGCAGCTCTCAGGGACTAGCGGGAATGGAGACCCAGTACTTC
CASSSQGLAGMETQYF